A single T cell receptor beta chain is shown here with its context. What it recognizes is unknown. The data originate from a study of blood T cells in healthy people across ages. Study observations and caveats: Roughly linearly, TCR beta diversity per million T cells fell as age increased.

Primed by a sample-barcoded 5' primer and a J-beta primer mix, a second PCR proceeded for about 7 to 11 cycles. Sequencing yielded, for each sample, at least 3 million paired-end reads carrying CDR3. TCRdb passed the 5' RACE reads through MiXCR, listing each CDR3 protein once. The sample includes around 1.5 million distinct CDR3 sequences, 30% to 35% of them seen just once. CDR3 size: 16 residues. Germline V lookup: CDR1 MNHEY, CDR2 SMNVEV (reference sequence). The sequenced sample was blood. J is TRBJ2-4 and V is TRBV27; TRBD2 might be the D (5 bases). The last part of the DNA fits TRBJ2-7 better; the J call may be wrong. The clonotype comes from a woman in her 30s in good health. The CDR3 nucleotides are TGTGCCAGCAGTTTATCGTGTCGGGAAGGGTGGAGCGAGCAGTACTTC. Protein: CASSLSCREGWSEQYF.